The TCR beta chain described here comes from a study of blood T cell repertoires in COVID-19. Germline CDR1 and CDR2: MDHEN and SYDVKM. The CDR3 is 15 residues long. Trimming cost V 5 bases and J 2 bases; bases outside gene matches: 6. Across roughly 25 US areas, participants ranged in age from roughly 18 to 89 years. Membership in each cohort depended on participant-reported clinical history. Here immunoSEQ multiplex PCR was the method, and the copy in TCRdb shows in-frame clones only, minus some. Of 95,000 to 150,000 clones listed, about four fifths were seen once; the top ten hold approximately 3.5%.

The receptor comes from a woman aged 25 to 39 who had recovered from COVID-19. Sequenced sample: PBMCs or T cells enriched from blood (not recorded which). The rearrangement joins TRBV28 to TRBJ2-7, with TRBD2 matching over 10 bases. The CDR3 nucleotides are TGTGCCAGCAGTCTTCCTAGCGGGGGTCCCTACGAGCAGTACTTC. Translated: CASSLPSGGPYEQYF.